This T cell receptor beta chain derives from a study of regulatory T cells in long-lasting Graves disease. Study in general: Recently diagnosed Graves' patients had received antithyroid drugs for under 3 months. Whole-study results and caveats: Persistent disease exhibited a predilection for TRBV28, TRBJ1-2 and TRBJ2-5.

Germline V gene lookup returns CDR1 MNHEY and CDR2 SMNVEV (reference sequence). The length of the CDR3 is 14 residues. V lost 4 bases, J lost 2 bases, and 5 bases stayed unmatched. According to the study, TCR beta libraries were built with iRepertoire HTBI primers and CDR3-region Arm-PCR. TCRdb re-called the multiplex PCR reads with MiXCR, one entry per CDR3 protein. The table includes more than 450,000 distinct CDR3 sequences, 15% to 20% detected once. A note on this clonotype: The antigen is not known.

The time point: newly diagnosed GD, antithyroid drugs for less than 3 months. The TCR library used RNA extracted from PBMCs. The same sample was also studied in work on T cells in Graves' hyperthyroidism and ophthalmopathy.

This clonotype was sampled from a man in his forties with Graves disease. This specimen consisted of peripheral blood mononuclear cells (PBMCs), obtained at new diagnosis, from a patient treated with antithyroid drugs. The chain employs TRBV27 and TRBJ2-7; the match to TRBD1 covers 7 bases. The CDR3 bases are TGTGCCAGCAGTTCATCCACAGGGGCCTACGAGCAGTACTTC. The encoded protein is CASSSSTGAYEQYF.